These T cell receptor beta chains were read from a single sample in a study of Graves' ophthalmopathy and Graves' hyperthyroidism. TCRdb processed the multiplex PCR reads anew with MiXCR; each CDR3 protein has one entry. The sample holds over a million distinct CDR3 sequences, around a third seen once. The sequenced material came from peripheral blood or thyroid tissue (not recorded which). The receptors derive from an adult man with Graves' hyperthyroidism. CDR3s leave out the opening cysteine and the closing phenylalanine or tryptophan. The D gene is left open where the match is weak. Clone sizes are given selectively: once, few, many, or a class where the clone is expanded.

many	TRBV2	14	TRBD1	ASSDGDRDGKETQY
many	TRBV29-1	9	TRBD1	SLGTGDGYT
few	TRBV5-1	12	.	ASSLTHGDYEQY
many	TRBV10-2	11	.	ASSETPPFEQY
.	TRBV7-9	12	.	ASSASGGRETQY
.	TRBV20-1	12	TRBD2	SEVSGTFSYEQY
.	TRBV20-1	11	.	SARDVQLYGYT
many	TRBV11-2	11	.	ASTPDLQETQY
many	TRBV5-8	11	TRBD2	ASSRTRLYEQY
.	TRBV12-3/TRBV12-4	15	TRBD1	ASSRGGTGILRQPQH
.	TRBV10-3	13	TRBD1	ATSPGQASNSPLH
.	TRBV4-2	13	.	ASSQDRDFVTEAF
.	TRBV6-6	13	.	ASSYLINSNYGYT
.	TRBV24-1	12	TRBD2	ATSAAGGNQPQY
.	TRBV2	12	.	ASSEYYAPYEQY
many	TRBV5-1	13	.	ASSALIPWIHEQY
many	TRBV7-6	13	.	ASSLADGASYEQY
few	TRBV12-3/TRBV12-4	12	.	ASSPRGPRETQY
once	TRBV2	12	.	ASSVVAPADGYT
many	TRBV2	12	.	ASGGPAVNTEAF
.	TRBV7-9	13	.	ASSPVQGPGWPQH